These T cell receptor beta chains were read from a single sample in a study of T cell responses to AZD1222 COVID-19 vaccine. TCRdb's copy holds only in-frame clones and misses some; the assay was immunoSEQ multiplex PCR. The sample holds approximately 180,000 clones, about nine tenths seen once. The input for sequencing was peripheral blood, taken on day 0 of AZD1222 vaccination. All receptors derive from an adult in good health. Both conserved end residues are trimmed from each CDR3. The order of the fields is CDR3 protein, J gene, V gene.

CDR3 protein: ASSPTTGLGNTIY
J gene: TRBJ1-3
V gene: TRBV27

CDR3 protein: ASSFPQGLAGELF
J gene: TRBJ2-2
V gene: TRBV7-2

CDR3 protein: ASSPPEGTQY
J gene: TRBJ2-5
V gene: TRBV7-2

CDR3 protein: ASSLTGGRYTEAF
J gene: TRBJ1-1
V gene: TRBV7-3

CDR3 protein: ASSAGTTGADTQY
J gene: TRBJ2-3
V gene: TRBV9

CDR3 protein: ASSQDPSGVGGELF
J gene: TRBJ2-2
V gene: TRBV4-2

CDR3 protein: ASSLETGGNQPQH
J gene: TRBJ1-5
V gene: TRBV11-3

CDR3 protein: ASSWTGETQY
J gene: TRBJ2-5
V gene: TRBV12-3/TRBV12-4

CDR3 protein: ASSSSHVITSEEETQY
J gene: TRBJ2-5
V gene: TRBV9

CDR3 protein: ASGLQGNTIY
J gene: TRBJ1-3
V gene: TRBV12-5

CDR3 protein: ASSKPSANTEAF
J gene: TRBJ1-1
V gene: TRBV21-1

CDR3 protein: ASGAQGTMNGYT
J gene: TRBJ1-2
V gene: TRBV19

CDR3 protein: ASSLQGAGGYT
J gene: TRBJ1-2
V gene: TRBV12-3/TRBV12-4

CDR3 protein: ASSLEPTTPQY
J gene: TRBJ2-7
V gene: TRBV11-3

CDR3 protein: ASSLSPAMNTEAF
J gene: TRBJ1-1
V gene: TRBV27

CDR3 protein: ASSEFGGHTIY
J gene: TRBJ1-3
V gene: TRBV2

CDR3 protein: ASSPGTRMNTEAF
J gene: TRBJ1-1
V gene: TRBV7-6

CDR3 protein: ASSFGSFSETQY
J gene: TRBJ2-5
V gene: TRBV5-6

CDR3 protein: AWSVKGNTEAF
J gene: TRBJ1-1
V gene: TRBV30

CDR3 protein: ASSPRQGRVEKLF
J gene: TRBJ1-4
V gene: TRBV18

CDR3 protein: ASSFGDWTEAF
J gene: TRBJ1-1
V gene: TRBV5-6

CDR3 protein: ASSPQDTEAF
J gene: TRBJ1-1
V gene: TRBV9